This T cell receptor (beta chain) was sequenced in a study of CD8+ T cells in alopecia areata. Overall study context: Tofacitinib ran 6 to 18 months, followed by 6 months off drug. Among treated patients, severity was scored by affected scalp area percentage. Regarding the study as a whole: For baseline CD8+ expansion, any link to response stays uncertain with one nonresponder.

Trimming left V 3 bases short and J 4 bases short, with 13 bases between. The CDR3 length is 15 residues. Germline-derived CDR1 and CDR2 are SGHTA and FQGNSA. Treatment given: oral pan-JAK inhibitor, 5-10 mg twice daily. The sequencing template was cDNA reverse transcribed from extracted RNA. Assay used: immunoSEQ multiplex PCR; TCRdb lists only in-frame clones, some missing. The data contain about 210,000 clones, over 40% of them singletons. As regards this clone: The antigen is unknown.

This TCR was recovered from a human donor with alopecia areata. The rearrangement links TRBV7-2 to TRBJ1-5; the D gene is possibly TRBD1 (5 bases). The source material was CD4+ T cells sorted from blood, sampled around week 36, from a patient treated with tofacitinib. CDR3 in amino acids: CASSLVGGQNQPQHF. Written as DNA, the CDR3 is TGTGCCAGCAGCTTGGTTGGGGGTCAGAATCAGCCCCAGCATTTT.